The rows below give T cell receptor beta chains drawn from one sample of a study of blood T cell repertoires in COVID-19. This table comes from immunoSEQ multiplex PCR, and its TCRdb copy is limited to in-frame clones, with some not included. This sample carries around 70,000 clones, approximately 80% of them seen once, and the ten largest clones take 13%. What was sequenced was peripheral blood. These receptor sequences come from a man aged 45-65 years with COVID-19, enrolled during active disease. Each CDR3 is given with its conserved first and last residue. D genes are given only for firm matches. Where a row states a size, it is once, few, many or the class of an expanded clone; other rows omit it.

v_call	d_call	j_call	clone_size	cdr3_aa	cdr3_nt
TRBV6-5	TRBD1	TRBJ1-4	.	CASSYGDRSEKLFF	TGTGCCAGCAGTTACGGGGACAGGTCCGAAAAACTGTTTTTT
TRBV5-1	.	TRBJ2-5	.	CASSLGRGRQETQYF	TGCGCCAGCAGCTTAGGGCGGGGACGTCAAGAGACCCAGTACTTC
TRBV28	TRBD1	TRBJ2-3	.	CASSESGTGDKFTDTQYF	TGTGCCAGCAGTGAATCCGGGACAGGGGACAAGTTTACAGATACGCAGTATTTT
TRBV6-2/TRBV6-3	.	TRBJ1-3	.	CASSYGDFRANTIYF	TGTGCCAGCAGTTACGGAGACTTCAGGGCTAACACCATATATTTT
TRBV3-1/TRBV3-2	.	TRBJ1-2	.	CASSAAGWGYTF	TGTGCCAGCAGCGCGGCAGGGTGGGGCTACACCTTC
TRBV6-5	.	TRBJ2-2	.	CASSSSTGELFF	TGTGCCAGCAGTTCCAGTACCGGGGAGCTGTTTTTT
TRBV10-3	TRBD2	TRBJ2-7	.	CAIGRGLAGEEQYF	TGTGCCATCGGGAGGGGACTAGCGGGAGAAGAGCAGTACTTC
TRBV7-3	.	TRBJ1-6	.	CASSLMAGVHSPLHF	TGTGCCAGCAGCTTAATGGCAGGGGTGCATTCACCCCTCCACTTT
TRBV11-2	.	TRBJ2-1	.	CASSLALYNEQFF	TGTGCCAGCAGCTTAGCGCTATACAATGAGCAGTTCTTC
TRBV30	TRBD1	TRBJ1-4	.	CAWSDTGAGEKLFF	TGTGCCTGGAGTGACACAGGGGCAGGTGAAAAACTGTTTTTT
TRBV20-1	TRBD1	TRBJ1-1	.	CSAQDRAEAFF	TGCAGTGCTCAAGACAGGGCTGAAGCTTTCTTT
TRBV15	TRBD2	TRBJ2-7	.	CATSRDYRAGVGYEQYF	TGTGCCACCAGCAGAGATTATCGCGCGGGAGTAGGTTACGAGCAGTACTTC
TRBV30	.	TRBJ2-1	.	CAWSSGLGYNEQFF	TGTGCCTGGAGTTCGGGACTGGGGTACAATGAGCAGTTCTTC
TRBV2	TRBD2	TRBJ2-3	many	CASSDSRDYQSTDTQYF	TGTGCCAGCAGTGATTCCCGGGACTACCAAAGCACAGATACGCAGTATTTT
TRBV12-3/TRBV12-4	TRBD1	TRBJ1-1	.	CASRATGRTEAFF	TGTGCCAGCAGGGCGACAGGGCGCACTGAAGCTTTCTTT
TRBV18	.	TRBJ1-1	.	CASSPKDQGTEAFF	TGTGCCAGCTCACCAAAGGACCAGGGCACTGAAGCTTTCTTT
TRBV6-5	.	TRBJ2-1	.	CASSYSSGGARIF	TGTGCCAGCAGTTACTCGAGTGGGGGGGCTAGGATCTTC
TRBV11-3	.	TRBJ2-1	.	CASSLTQGSFDEQFF	TGTGCCAGCAGCTTAACACAGGGTTCTTTTGATGAGCAGTTCTTC
TRBV5-6	.	TRBJ2-5	few	CASSFSVTETQYF	TGTGCCAGCAGCTTTTCAGTTACGGAGACCCAGTACTTC
TRBV29-1	TRBD1	TRBJ1-5	.	CSVGTGGQPQHF	TGCAGCGTTGGGACAGGGGGCCAGCCCCAGCATTTT
TRBV18	.	TRBJ2-1	.	CASATMGPTYNEQFF	TGTGCCAGCGCAACTATGGGGCCCACCTACAATGAGCAGTTCTTC
TRBV29-1	.	TRBJ1-1	.	CSVDKGMGWVNTEAFF	TGCAGCGTTGACAAGGGGATGGGGTGGGTGAACACTGAAGCTTTCTTT
TRBV6-2/TRBV6-3	TRBD1	TRBJ1-6	.	CASSSPVRGLASPLHF	TGTGCCAGCAGTTCTCCCGTCAGGGGGCTGGCTTCACCCCTCCACTTT